Listed here are 30 T cell receptor beta chains from one sample, sequenced in a study of identical twins. TCRdb reanalysed the 5' RACE reads using MiXCR and keeps one entry per CDR3 protein. There are some 730,000 distinct CDR3 sequences in the sample; 18% occur only once, and roughly 13% lies in the top ten. This sample also belongs to another study, concerning T cells expressing NK-cell markers.

Sequencing was done on a sample of PBMCs. The receptors come from a woman aged 18-30 years in good health.

This clonotype was detected a few times. The rearrangement uses TRBV12-3 or TRBV12-4 and TRBJ1-2; no clear D gene. This CDR3 comprises 13 residues. V was shortened by 3 bases and J by 4 bases, with 9 bases between the two germline ends. CDR3 DNA: TGTGCCAGCAGTTTCTCTCGGTCCTATGGCTACACCTTC. This codes for CASSFSRSYGYTF.

CDR3 sequence (DNA): TGTGCCAGCAGTTTATCTCGGACTAGCCTTGCCTACGAGCAGTACTTC. It encodes CASSLSRTSLAYEQYF. The J gene is TRBJ2-7, the V gene TRBV27; 8 nucleotides match TRBD2. Germline CDR1 reads MNHEY; CDR2 reads SMNVEV (reference sequence). CDR3 length: 16 amino acids. J gave up 2 bases and V 0 bases, and 6 bases lay outside the gene matches.

This clonotype was counted a few times. The gene calls are TRBV5-6 and TRBJ2-3; 9 positions match TRBD1. The germline gives CDR1 SGHDT, CDR2 YYEEEE. The CDR3 is 14 residues long. The V and J ends lost 0 bases and 5 bases, in that order; junction bases with no gene match: 1. The CDR3 loop is CASSLAGQGDTQYF. CDR3 in DNA: TGTGCCAGCAGCTTGGCGGGACAGGGAGATACGCAGTATTTT.

This clonotype was detected only a few times. The gene calls are TRBV7-2 and TRBJ1-4; D remains unclear. The germline gives CDR1 SGHTA, CDR2 FQGNSA. This CDR3 region has 14 residues. V lost 6 bases and J 0 bases, leaving 8 bases between the germline ends. The CDR3 region has the DNA TGTGCCAGCAGGCCAGGAGCAACTAATGAAAAACTGTTTTTT. This translates into CASRPGATNEKLFF.

V gene TRBV15 combines with J gene TRBJ1-5; perhaps TRBD1 as D (5 bases). The CDR3 sequence is 14 residues long. Trimming cost V 4 bases and J 4 bases, with 11 bases left between them. Looked up from germline, CDR1 is LNHNV and CDR2 is YYDKDF (reference sequence). Here the CDR3 DNA reads TGTGCCACCAGCATGGGACCGATTAATCAGCCCCAGCATTTT. Translated, it gives CATSMGPINQPQHF.

V gene TRBV12-3 or TRBV12-4 combines with J gene TRBJ2-7; D possibly corresponds to TRBD1 (6 bases). There are 13 residues in the CDR3. Trimming pared 7 bases from V and 5 bases from J, leaving 15 bases between. CDR3 bases: TGTGCCAGCACCGACGGACAGTCCCACGAGCAGTACTTC. Its protein product is CASTDGQSHEQYF.

This rearrangement joins TRBV7-6 to TRBJ2-5; D gene uncertain. V was cut by 5 bases and J by 4 bases, with 8 bases left in between. Germline lookup yields CDR1 SGHVS and CDR2 FNYEAQ. This CDR3 comprises 12 residues. The CDR3 nucleotides are TGTGCCAGCAGCCAGATCGTAGAGACCCAGTACTTC. Translating gives CASSQIVETQYF.

This chain uses TRBV5-1 with TRBJ2-2; 8 bases are a match to TRBD1. Germline V gene sequence: CDR1 SGHRS, CDR2 YFSETQ. After removal of 3 bases from V and 6 bases from J, the junction contained 4 bases not matched to a gene. This CDR3 has 14 amino acids. This CDR3 is CASSSDRVSGELFF. The CDR3 DNA reads TGCGCCAGCAGCTCGGACAGGGTCTCCGGGGAGCTGTTTTTT. The entire variable domain, with the rest obtained from reference TRBV5-1 and TRBJ2-2, is as follows: KAGVTQTPRYLIKTRGQQVTLSCSPISGHRSVSWYQQTPGQGLQFLFEYFSETQRNKGNFPGRFSGRQFSNSRSEMNVSTLELGDSALYLCASSSDRVSGELFFGEGSRLTVL.

This clonotype was recorded many times. The chain joins TRBV12-3 or TRBV12-4 to TRBJ2-1; D is undetermined. The CDR3 runs to 12 residues. Trimming pared 2 bases from V and 7 bases from J, leaving 6 bases between. The CDR3 region is CASSLMGNEQFF. The CDR3 DNA reads as TGTGCCAGCAGTTTAATGGGAAATGAGCAGTTCTTC.

This clonotype was detected a few times. The chain recombines TRBV24-1 with TRBJ2-2, with a weak D call TRBD2 (5 bases). The CDR3 runs to 13 residues. Trimming pared 7 bases from V and 5 bases from J, leaving 10 bases between. Per the germline V gene, CDR1 is KGHDR and CDR2 is SFDVKD. For the CDR3, the DNA is TGTGCCACCAGGGAGGACCTAACCGGGGAGCTGTTTTTT. It translates to CATREDLTGELFF.

The chain recombines TRBV7-3 with TRBJ2-3, with D tentatively TRBD1 (5 bases). Per the germline V gene, CDR1 is SGHTA and CDR2 is FQGTGA. The CDR3 spans 13 residues. V shed 3 bases and J shed 4 bases, with 8 bases lying between them. CDR3 amino acids: CASSFAGSDTQYF. Written as DNA, the CDR3 is TGTGCCAGCAGCTTCGCAGGGTCAGATACGCAGTATTTT.

The rearrangement joins TRBV9 to TRBJ2-3; D is uncertain. Trimming took off 4 bases at V and 4 bases at J, with 10 bases between the two ends. Germline V gene sequence: CDR1 SGDLS, CDR2 YYNGEE. The CDR3 consists of 13 residues. DNA of the CDR3: TGTGCCAGCAGCCCAATAGTGGCAGATACGCAGTATTTT. Amino acids: CASSPIVADTQYF.

The chain uses TRBV5-6 and TRBJ1-1; D gene ambiguous. The CDR3 covers 14 residues. The ends were cut back, 2 bases at V and 0 bases at J, with 8 bases in the middle. Germline CDR1 and CDR2: SGHDT and YYEEEE. The CDR3 bases are TGTGCCAGCAGCTTAAATGGGATGAACACTGAAGCTTTCTTT. Its protein product is CASSLNGMNTEAFF.

The genes are TRBV2 and TRBJ2-2; D remains unclear. Per the germline V gene, CDR1 is SNHLY and CDR2 is FYNNEI. V was trimmed by 4 bases and J by 6 bases, leaving 12 bases between them. The CDR3 length is 14 residues. The CDR3 is CASSGPPASGELFF. CDR3 coding DNA: TGTGCCAGCAGTGGGCCCCCCGCATCCGGGGAGCTGTTTTTT.

This clonotype was counted a few times. The chain uses TRBV10-3 and TRBJ2-2; 9 nucleotides line up with TRBD2. The J segment lost 6 bases and the V segment lost 4 bases, leaving 12 bases of the junction unmatched. CDR3 length: 17 amino acids. Looked up from germline, CDR1 is ENHRY and CDR2 is SYGVKD. CDR3 sequence reads: CAISAGLASTGSGELFF. DNA of the CDR3: TGTGCCATCAGTGCGGGACTAGCCTCCACCGGGTCCGGGGAGCTGTTTTTT.

The chain uses TRBV10-2 and TRBJ2-7, with D possibly TRBD1 on 6 matching bases. Trimming pared 7 bases from V and 0 bases from J, leaving 13 bases between. The CDR3 is made up of 14 amino acids. Looked up from germline, CDR1 is WSHSY and CDR2 is SAAADI. The CDR3 reads CASIRDISSYEQYF. CDR3 nucleotide sequence: TGCGCCAGCATACGGGACATAAGCTCCTACGAGCAGTACTTC.

The chain employs TRBV6-1 and TRBJ1-6; TRBD1 matches at 8 bases. Per germline, CDR1 MNHNS and CDR2 SASEGT. This CDR3 comprises 14 residues. V lost 5 bases, J lost 11 bases, and 8 bases stayed unmatched. The CDR3 nucleotides are TGTGCCAGCAGTCCCGGACAGGGAGGTCCACCCCTCCACTTT. Encoded protein: CASSPGQGGPPLHF.

This clonotype occurred once. The V gene is TRBV18, the J gene TRBJ1-3; D is unresolved. This CDR3 has 14 amino acids. Germline V gives CDR1 KGHSH, CDR2 LQKENI. V dropped 0 bases and J dropped 4 bases, with 7 bases sitting between them. Written as DNA, the CDR3 is TGTGCCAGCTCACCACCGCGGGAAGGAAACACCATATATTTT. Its translation is CASSPPREGNTIYF.

This clonotype was detected ten times or more. The J gene is TRBJ1-1, the V gene TRBV12-3 or TRBV12-4; a weak D match, TRBD1 (6 bases). V lost 5 bases to trimming and J lost 3 bases, with 13 bases between them. This CDR3 comprises 14 residues. CDR3 nucleotide sequence: TGTGCCAGCAGTCCAGGGGCGATGGACACTGAAGCTTTCTTT. It is translated as CASSPGAMDTEAFF.

This chain joins TRBV7-2 and TRBJ2-1, with TRBD2 matching over 12 bases. The germline V gene has CDR1 SGHTA and CDR2 FQGNSA. The CDR3 spans 15 residues. J lost 8 bases, V lost 5 bases, and 7 bases had no gene match. The CDR3 DNA follows: TGTGCCAGCAGCGCTACTAGCGGGAGGACCCATGAGCAGTTCTTC. It is translated as CASSATSGRTHEQFF. The entire variable domain, with the rest obtained from reference TRBV7-2 and TRBJ2-1, is as follows: GAGVSQSPSNKVTEKGKDVELRCDPISGHTALYWYRQSLGQGLEFLIYFQGNSAPDKSGLPSDRFSAERTGGSVSTLTIQRTQQEDSAVYLCASSATSGRTHEQFFGPGTRLTVL.

Only a few counts were recorded for this clonotype. This rearrangement joins TRBV6-4 to TRBJ2-3, with no clear D. Germline V gives CDR1 MRHNA, CDR2 SNTAGT. V was shortened by 4 bases and J by 0 bases, with 5 bases between the two germline ends. The CDR3 contains 13 residues. The CDR3, as DNA: TGTGCCAGCAGTGTTTCCAGCACAGATACGCAGTATTTT. Residues: CASSVSSTDTQYF.

The genes are TRBV7-9 and TRBJ1-2; 8 bases align to TRBD1. The CDR3 is 15 residues long. V trimming: 0 bases; J trimming: 4 bases; junction bases outside the gene matches: 4. Germline CDR1 and CDR2: SEHNR and FQNEAQ (reference sequence). CDR3 nucleotides: TGTGCCAGCAGCTTAGCACAGGGGGTGTTCTATGGCTACACCTTC. This codes for CASSLAQGVFYGYTF.

The chain employs TRBV6-2 or TRBV6-3 and TRBJ2-3; 8 nucleotides align to TRBD2. V lost 6 bases, J lost 2 bases, and 7 bases stayed unmatched. CDR3 length equals 15 residues. Germline V gene lookup returns CDR1 MNHEY and CDR2 SVGEGT. The CDR3 sequence: CASRSRRGATDTQYF. CDR3 nucleotides: TGTGCCAGCAGATCAAGGCGGGGGGCCACAGATACGCAGTATTTT.

Only a few counts were recorded for this clonotype. CDR3 DNA: TGTGCCAGCAGTCCCGCGACTAGCGGGTCGGAGCAGTTCTTC. It translates to CASSPATSGSEQFF. The chain has TRBV12-3 or TRBV12-4 and TRBJ2-1; 10 bases are a match to TRBD2. The CDR3 loop spans 14 amino acids. Germline trimming cut 5 bases from V and 10 bases from J; bases unmatched to any gene: 8.

In its sample, this clonotype was seen a few times. The chain joins TRBV10-3 to TRBJ1-2; D gene ambiguous. Trimming removed 0 bases from V and 2 bases from J, with 16 bases in between. This CDR3 has 17 residues. The V gene's germline CDR1 is ENHRY and CDR2 SYGVKD. The CDR3 nucleotides are TGTGCCATCAGTGAGTCGACGGTTGGTCGGAGGAACTATGGCTACACCTTC. The encoded protein is CAISESTVGRRNYGYTF.

This clonotype was counted only a few times. The rearrangement joins TRBV2 to TRBJ2-5; 7 bases are shared with TRBD1. The trim removed 7 bases at V and 2 bases at J, leaving 7 bases unmatched. Germline V gene data show CDR1 as SNHLY and CDR2 as FYNNEI. The CDR3 contains 14 residues. The CDR3 spells CASIPDRAQETQYF. The CDR3 DNA follows: TGTGCCAGCATCCCCGACAGGGCACAAGAGACCCAGTACTTC.

The V and J genes are TRBV20-1 and TRBJ1-1; 7 bases are a match to TRBD1. V shed 6 bases, J shed 1 base, and the junction held 5 bases outside the gene matches. This CDR3 is built from 13 residues. Germline CDR1 is DFQATT and CDR2 is SNEGSKA (reference sequence). The CDR3 DNA is TGCAGTGCCTTGACAGGGCAGAACACTGAAGCTTTCTTT. Protein product: CSALTGQNTEAFF.

This chain joins TRBV20-1 and TRBJ2-1, with D unclear. CDR1 is DFQATT, CDR2 SNEGSKA, per germline (reference sequence). This CDR3 has 12 residues. The germline V and J ends were trimmed by 3 bases and 6 bases, with 9 bases remaining between them. CDR3: CSASGPANEQFF. The CDR3 DNA reads TGCAGTGCTAGTGGGCCGGCCAATGAGCAGTTCTTC.

As to this clonotype: One end of the junction does not line up with germline, which may come from a read error. V is TRBV7-7 and J is TRBJ2-7; D possibly uses TRBD1 or TRBD2 (5 bases each). Germline V CDR1 and CDR2: SSHAT, FNYEAQ (reference sequence). The CDR3 has 13 residues. The CDR3 spells CASSRDGANEQYF. The CDR3 DNA reads TGTGCTAGCAGCCGGGATGGGGCCAACGAGCAGTACTTC.

This clonotype was counted many times. The chain has TRBV20-1 and TRBJ2-7, with 8 bases identical to TRBD2. The CDR3 has 12 amino acids. Germline lookup yields CDR1 DFQATT and CDR2 SNEGSKA (reference sequence). J gave up 6 bases and V 5 bases, and 6 bases lay outside the gene matches. The CDR3: CSASIAGIEQYF. CDR3 coding DNA: TGCAGTGCTTCGATAGCGGGGATCGAGCAGTACTTC.